Listed below are T cell receptor beta chains from one sample, sequenced in a study of T cells in Graves' hyperthyroidism and ophthalmopathy. TCRdb recomputed calls from the multiplex PCR reads with MiXCR, one row per CDR3 protein. Counted here are 660,000 or so distinct CDR3 sequences, 20% to 25% occurring once; the ten biggest clones make up 30% to 40%. Sequencing was carried out using blood. The receptors stem from a man aged 30 to 45 with Graves' ophthalmopathy. The CDR3 runs from the conserved cysteine through the conserved F or W. A D gene is named only where the DNA matches it firmly. Rows may omit the clone size; those that give it use once, few, many or a size class.

CDR3aa | CDR3nt | v_gene | d_gene | j_gene | abundance | len
CASSLRTGFTDTQYF | TGTGCCAGCAGCTTAAGGACCGGATTCACAGATACGCAGTATTTT | TRBV7-2 | . | TRBJ2-3 | many | 15
CASSHRGTTYEQYF | TGTGCCAGCAGCCATAGAGGGACTACCTACGAGCAGTACTTC | TRBV12-3/TRBV12-4 | TRBD2 | TRBJ2-7 | many | 14
CASSIDDLASPSYEQYF | TGTGCCAGTAGTATAGATGACCTAGCGAGCCCGTCCTACGAGCAGTACTTC | TRBV19 | . | TRBJ2-7 | few | 17
CASSLMFAANTEAFF | TGTGCCAGCAGTTTAATGTTTGCAGCCAACACTGAAGCTTTCTTT | TRBV12-3/TRBV12-4 | . | TRBJ1-1 | many | 15
CASSPFGLAGGSEQFF | TGTGCCAGTAGCCCATTTGGGCTAGCGGGAGGAAGCGAGCAGTTCTTC | TRBV19 | TRBD2 | TRBJ2-1 | few | 16
CASRGQASHYEQYF | TGTGCCAGCAGAGGACAGGCTAGTCACTACGAGCAGTACTTC | TRBV2 | TRBD1 | TRBJ2-7 | many | 14
CASSLVGENYGYTF | TGTGCCAGCAGCTTGGTGGGGGAAAACTATGGCTACACCTTC | TRBV5-5 | . | TRBJ1-2 | many | 14
CASSERAENSPLHF | TGTGCCAGCAGTGAAAGGGCAGAGAATTCACCCCTCCACTTT | TRBV2 | . | TRBJ1-6 | . | 14
CASSIGTRKGGLKRFHEQFF | TGTGCCAGCAGTATCGGTACAAGGAAGGGGGGGCTTAAACGGTTCCATGAGCAGTTCTTC | TRBV6-1 | . | TRBJ2-1 | . | 20
CASSLLGLEAFF | TGTGCCAGCAGCTTATTAGGGCTTGAAGCTTTCTTT | TRBV11-2 | . | TRBJ1-1 | . | 12
CASSGVLSGKDSYEQYF | TGTGCCAGCAGTGGGGTACTTAGCGGAAAAGACTCCTACGAGCAGTACTTC | TRBV25-1 | . | TRBJ2-7 | . | 17
CATSRDRQPGAEAFF | TGTGCCACCAGCAGGGATCGACAGCCGGGTGCTGAAGCTTTCTTT | TRBV15 | . | TRBJ1-1 | . | 15
CASSLGGRAGEQFF | TGTGCCAGCAGCTTAGGCGGGAGGGCTGGTGAGCAGTTCTTC | TRBV7-9 | TRBD2 | TRBJ2-1 | few | 14
CSASGWGTYNEQFF | TGCAGTGCTTCTGGGTGGGGCACCTACAATGAGCAGTTCTTC | TRBV20-1 | . | TRBJ2-1 | . | 14
CASSPSLPTDTQYF | TGCGCCAGCAGTCCCTCTTTGCCCACAGATACGCAGTATTTT | TRBV5-1 | . | TRBJ2-3 | . | 14
CATNPLLGTDTQYF | TGTGCCACGAACCCCCTTTTGGGCACAGATACGCAGTATTTT | TRBV2 | . | TRBJ2-3 | many | 14
CASSFRGGVSNQPQHF | TGTGCCAGCAGTTTTCGAGGGGGCGTAAGCAATCAGCCCCAGCATTTT | TRBV12-3/TRBV12-4 | TRBD1 | TRBJ1-5 | many | 16
CASSLAGDVNEQFF | TGCGCCAGCAGCTTGGCGGGGGACGTCAATGAGCAGTTCTTC | TRBV5-1 | . | TRBJ2-1 | many | 14
CASSSSLFATNEKLFF | TGTGCCAGCAGCTCGAGTTTGTTTGCAACTAATGAAAAACTGTTTTTT | TRBV7-6 | . | TRBJ1-4 | . | 16
CASSQGGHPEQFF | TGTGCCAGCAGCCAAGGGGGACACCCTGAGCAGTTCTTC | TRBV14 | . | TRBJ2-1 | few | 13
CASSPDSGNQPQHF | TGTGCCAGCAGTCCGGACAGCGGCAATCAGCCCCAGCATTTT | TRBV2 | . | TRBJ1-5 | many | 14